This TCR beta chain was observed in a study of cytomegalovirus exposure and HLA in healthy donors. Produced via immunoSEQ multiplex PCR; TCRdb's table is partial and in-frame only. Among 150,000 to 160,000 clones listed, less than 90% were seen once. General study findings and limits: The study listed 150 to 200 cytomegalovirus-associated TCR beta chains.

With respect to this clone: Its antigen is not known.

Germline values: CDR1 SGHRS, CDR2 YFSETQ. The CDR3 length is 15 residues. Trimming removed 4 bases from V and 5 bases from J, with 19 bases in between. The source is a man aged 18-30 years in good health and CMV-seropositive. This rearrangement joins TRBV5-1 to TRBJ2-7, with a tentative D call TRBD2 (6 bases). The material sequenced was PBMCs. The CDR3 nucleotides are TGCGCCAGCAGCCCCAGCGCCTCGGCGGGACACGAGCAGTACTTC. This encodes CASSPSASAGHEQYF. The full variable domain, completed using reference TRBV5-1 and TRBJ2-7, is KAGVTQTPRYLIKTRGQQVTLSCSPISGHRSVSWYQQTPGQGLQFLFEYFSETQRNKGNFPGRFSGRQFSNSRSEMNVSTLELGDSALYLCASSPSASAGHEQYFGPGTRLTVT.